Presented here are 23 T cell receptor beta chains from one specimen sequenced in a study of CD8 T cells in ankylosing spondylitis. Whole-study results and caveats: Seven to nine highly homologous variants made up a TCR beta motif that seemed to typify ankylosing spondylitis blood.

One entry per CDR3 protein, called by TCRdb with MiXCR from the 5' RACE reads. The table has fewer than 550,000 distinct CDR3 sequences, approximately 5.3% seen once. Which antigens these TCRs recognize remains unknown. The specimen sequenced was blood, either unsorted or a sorted T cell fraction (not recorded which). The receptors were sampled from a male donor with ankylosing spondylitis.

This clonotype was seen a few times. The chain has TRBV15 and TRBJ1-2, with D possibly TRBD1 on 6 matching bases. Trimming removed 0 bases from V and 7 bases from J, with 12 bases in between. Germline CDR1 LNHNV, CDR2 YYDKDF (reference sequence). This CDR3 has 14 residues. The CDR3 region is CATSRDNGGLGYTF. CDR3 bases: TGTGCCACCAGCAGAGATAACGGGGGCCTTGGCTACACCTTC.

This clonotype was observed a handful of times. The chain recombines TRBV21-1 with TRBJ2-1; the table calls TRBD1, which could not be checked here. TRBV21-1 is a pseudogene. The CDR3 loop spans 14 amino acids. The CDR3: CASGWGARLNEQFF. The CDR3 region has the DNA TGTGCCAGCGGGTGGGGGGCCCGTCTGAATGAGCAGTTCTTC.

This clonotype has a count of ten or more. The chain links TRBV2 to TRBJ2-2; D gene ambiguous. Germline-derived CDR1 and CDR2 are SNHLY and FYNNEI. The V gene lost 3 bases and the J gene lost 4 bases, with 3 bases spanning the gap. This CDR3 is built from 12 residues. For the CDR3, the DNA is TGTGCCAGCAGTGACCCCACCGGGGAGCTGTTTTTT. This gives the protein CASSDPTGELFF.

This clonotype was found many times. The chain links TRBV6-2 or TRBV6-3 to TRBJ1-1; TRBD1 aligns across 11 bases. The CDR3 covers 16 residues. J gave up 7 bases and V 6 bases, and 13 bases lay outside the gene matches. Germline-derived CDR1 and CDR2 are MNHEY and SVGEGT. Here the CDR3 reads CASSAGTGGQRGEAFF. In DNA, the CDR3 is TGTGCCAGCAGCGCCGGGACAGGGGGTCAAAGGGGTGAAGCTTTCTTT.

This clonotype was picked up many times. The V call is TRBV20-1, the J call TRBJ2-1, with 12 bases fitting TRBD2. The CDR3 sequence is 12 residues long. The germline CDR1 and CDR2 sequences are DFQATT and SNEGSKA (reference sequence). The CDR3 region is CSAGTSGNEQFF. In DNA, the CDR3 is TGCAGCGCCGGGACTAGCGGGAATGAGCAGTTCTTC.

The sample holds many counts of this clonotype. V is TRBV7-2 and J is TRBJ1-1, with D possibly being TRBD1 (6 bases). There are 13 residues in the CDR3. V lost 2 bases and J 4 bases, leaving 8 bases between the germline ends. The germline CDR1 and CDR2 sequences are SGHTA and FQGNSA. The CDR3 loop is CASSLRRGTEAFF. DNA for the CDR3: TGTGCCAGCAGCTTACGCAGGGGCACTGAAGCTTTCTTT. Together with reference TRBV7-2 and TRBJ1-1, the CDR3 gives the full variable domain: GAGVSQSPSNKVTEKGKDVELRCDPISGHTALYWYRQSLGQGLEFLIYFQGNSAPDKSGLPSDRFSAERTGGSVSTLTIQRTQQEDSAVYLCASSLRRGTEAFFGQGTRLTVV.

This clonotype was recorded many times. This sequence joins TRBV20-1 and TRBJ2-3; either TRBD1 or TRBD2 may fit D (5 bases each). The CDR3 extends over 14 amino acids. The V end lost 6 bases, the J end lost 4 bases, and 17 bases lay between the germline ends. Germline CDR1 reads DFQATT; CDR2 reads SNEGSKA (reference sequence). The chain's CDR3 is CSAAPLGVADTQYF. In DNA form, the CDR3 reads TGCAGTGCCGCCCCCTTGGGGGTGGCAGATACGCAGTATTTT.

This clonotype appeared many times. The gene calls are TRBV5-1 and TRBJ1-1; TRBD1 is a possible D gene (5 bases). The V end was cut by 4 bases, the J end by 1 base, with 11 bases between. This CDR3 contains 14 residues. Germline assignment: CDR1 SGHRS and CDR2 YFSETQ. DNA for the CDR3: TGCGCCAGCAGCCCAACGACAGAGAACACTGAAGCTTTCTTT. Protein sequence: CASSPTTENTEAFF.

The gene calls are TRBV19 and TRBJ2-4, with D possibly TRBD2 on 6 matching bases. The CDR3 is made up of 13 amino acids. The germline V and J ends were trimmed by 3 bases and 8 bases, with 11 bases remaining between them. The germline gives CDR1 LNHDA, CDR2 SQIVND (reference sequence). In DNA, the CDR3 is TGTGCCAGTAGTATTGGAGGGGTGGACATTCAGTACTTC. Encoded protein: CASSIGGVDIQYF.

This clonotype was seen at least ten times. The J gene is TRBJ2-7, the V gene TRBV4-2; 8 bases map to TRBD2. Germline-derived CDR1 and CDR2 are LGHNA and YNFKEQ. This CDR3 has 16 residues. Trimming cost V 0 bases and J 1 base; bases outside gene matches: 5. The CDR3 DNA reads TGTGCCAGCAGCCAAGAACTAGCGGCGTTATCCTACGAGCAGTACTTC. Protein: CASSQELAALSYEQYF.

This clonotype was seen at least ten times. Written as DNA, the CDR3 is TGTGCCAGCTCCGGGTCAAGGGGGTATGGCTACACCTTC. Translating gives CASSGSRGYGYTF. The J gene is TRBJ1-2, the V gene TRBV6-6; possible D gene TRBD1, 6 bases. CDR1 and CDR2 (germline): MNHNY, SVGAGI (reference sequence). V was pared by 8 bases and J by 5 bases, with 15 bases between. The CDR3 runs 13 residues.

This chain uses TRBV6-2 or TRBV6-3 with TRBJ2-5; TRBD1 might be the D (6 bases). This CDR3 contains 13 residues. CDR1 MNHEY and CDR2 SVGEGT come from the germline V gene. V was shortened by 0 bases and J by 7 bases, with 9 bases between the two germline ends. The CDR3 sequence: CASSYSRGGTQYF. The DNA for the CDR3 is TGTGCCAGCAGTTACTCGAGAGGGGGGACCCAGTACTTC.

Ten or more counts support this clonotype. The rearrangement links TRBV20-1 to TRBJ2-1; no clear D gene. Deletions cut 5 bases from V and 9 bases from J, with 14 bases between. There are 12 residues in the CDR3. Germline V gene data show CDR1 as DFQATT and CDR2 as SNEGSKA (reference sequence). The CDR3 DNA reads TGCAGTGCTGATCGTGGCGGCCGTGAGCAGTTCTTC. It specifies CSADRGGREQFF.

This clonotype was picked up many times. V gene TRBV5-1 combines with J gene TRBJ2-1, with TRBD2 matching over 10 bases. V trimming: 0 bases; J trimming: 8 bases; junction bases outside the gene matches: 5. The CDR3 is 15 residues long. Per the germline V gene, CDR1 is SGHRS and CDR2 is YFSETQ. CDR3 sequence (DNA): TGCGCCAGCAGCTTGGGGCTAGCGGGAGATCATGAGCAGTTCTTC. Its translation: CASSLGLAGDHEQFF.

This clonotype was detected many times. The chain combines TRBV20-1 with TRBJ2-3; 8 bases fit TRBD2. Losses at the gene ends were 3 bases for V and 5 bases for J; bases not matched to a gene: 7. The CDR3 sequence is 14 residues long. Germline CDR1 and CDR2: DFQATT and SNEGSKA (reference sequence). The CDR3 nucleotides are TGCAGTGCTAGTCACGGACTAGCAATAGATACGCAGTATTTT. It translates to CSASHGLAIDTQYF.

Many counts were recorded for this clonotype. The chain recombines TRBV7-9 with TRBJ2-7, with 7 bases that match TRBD1. The CDR3 totals 15 residues. Germline values: CDR1 SEHNR, CDR2 FQNEAQ (reference sequence). J gave up 4 bases and V 4 bases, and 10 bases lay outside the gene matches. The CDR3 nucleotides read TGTGCCAGCAGCTCCCGACAGGGTACCCTTTACGAGCAGTACTTC. This sequence encodes CASSSRQGTLYEQYF.

This clonotype came up many times. The V gene is TRBV5-6, the J gene TRBJ2-7; a possible D gene is TRBD1 (5 bases). This CDR3 contains 14 residues. Trimming shortened V by 4 bases and J by 2 bases, and 13 bases separated the two germline ends. The germline CDR1 and CDR2 sequences are SGHDT and YYEEEE. The CDR3 coding sequence is TGTGCCAGCAGCGAGACAGCTCGTACCTACGAGCAGTACTTC. The encoded protein is CASSETARTYEQYF.

This clonotype was found many times. The chain recombines TRBV20-1 with TRBJ1-2; the D gene is possibly TRBD1 (5 bases). The CDR3 loop spans 12 amino acids. Trimming took off 0 bases at V and 7 bases at J, with 9 bases between the two ends. Germline CDR1 and CDR2: DFQATT and SNEGSKA (reference sequence). CDR3 sequence: CSARDRGGGYTF. CDR3 nucleotide sequence: TGCAGTGCTAGAGATCGCGGGGGTGGCTACACCTTC.

This clonotype was found many times. This rearrangement joins TRBV27 to TRBJ1-5; the D gene is possibly TRBD1 (5 bases). Deletions cut 4 bases from V and 9 bases from J, with 10 bases between. The CDR3 contains 12 residues. CDR1 and CDR2 from the germline V gene are MNHEY and SMNVEV (reference sequence). Here the CDR3 reads CASSWRGGPQHF. The CDR3 DNA is TGTGCCAGCAGTTGGAGGGGTGGGCCCCAGCATTTT.

This clonotype was detected ten times or more. Mismatch with germline at one junction end may stem from a read error. The chain has TRBV7-8 and TRBJ2-1, with TRBD2 matching over 13 bases. The CDR3 contains 16 residues. Germline V CDR1 and CDR2: SGHVS, FQNEAQ. As DNA, the CDR3 is TGTGCCAGCAGCCGTGGACAGCCGGGACTAGCGGGATCAAGGTACTTC. It specifies CASSRGQPGLAGSRYF.

This clonotype came up many times. The chain recombines TRBV20-1 with TRBJ2-5; no definite D call. The CDR3 extends over 12 amino acids. V was trimmed by 6 bases and J by 7 bases, leaving 15 bases between them. Germline V gene sequence: CDR1 DFQATT, CDR2 SNEGSKA (reference sequence). The CDR3 bases are TGCAGTGCCGAGCGTAGGGTGGGGACCCAGTACTTC. It codes for CSAERRVGTQYF.

This clonotype was found many times. The CDR3, as DNA: TGTGCCAGTAATCAAGGGCCGAGGGACACTGAAGCTTTCTTT. It translates to CASNQGPRDTEAFF. The chain combines TRBV19 with TRBJ1-1, with D unresolved. The CDR3 loop spans 14 amino acids. V dropped 7 bases and J dropped 3 bases, with 15 bases sitting between them. Germline CDR1 LNHDA, CDR2 SQIVND (reference sequence).

Comment on this clonotype: A much larger clone lies one base from this, so it may be a read error. The J gene is TRBJ2-7, the V gene TRBV20-1, with a possible D match to TRBD2 (6 bases). From germline, CDR1 is DFQATT and CDR2 SNEGSKA (reference sequence). CDR3 length: 11 residues. V lost 6 bases and J 3 bases, leaving 9 bases between the germline ends. Written as DNA, the CDR3 is TGCAGTGCCTGGGGGGACTACGAGCAGTACTTC. It translates to CSAWGDYEQYF.